This TCR beta chain was identified during a study of CD8 T cells in ankylosing spondylitis. Construction of TCR beta libraries was performed using quantitative 5'-RACE with molecular barcodes. TCRdb redid the calling of the 5' RACE reads with MiXCR, one entry per CDR3 protein. This table has about 190,000 distinct CDR3 sequences, 10% to 15% appearing once. This clonotype was seen only a few times. Its target is unknown. V trimming: 4 bases; J trimming: 4 bases; junction bases outside the gene matches: 8. Germline values: CDR1 DFQATT, CDR2 SNEGSKA (reference sequence). This CDR3 contains 16 residues. Study results and limitations: Disease-linked clones bore a CD8+ phenotype and were relatively rare in peripheral blood. Significant enrichment of disease-linked clones was reported in matched ankylosing spondylitis synovial fluid. Characteristic of ankylosing spondylitis blood, it appeared, was a TCR beta motif comprising about eight highly homologous variants.

The specimen sequenced was blood, either unsorted or a sorted T cell fraction (not recorded which). J is TRBJ1-5 and V is TRBV20-1; the match to TRBD1 covers 12 bases. The sequence was collected from a female donor with ankylosing spondylitis or in good health (not recorded which). CDR3 amino acids: CSAKQSGQGANQPQHF. The CDR3 DNA follows: TGCAGTGCTAAACAATCGGGACAGGGGGCGAATCAGCCCCAGCATTTT.